This T cell receptor (beta chain) is drawn from a study of blood T cell repertoires in COVID-19. As handled by the study authors: For nucleated cells, counts were estimated from reference gene primer amplification. This table comes from immunoSEQ multiplex PCR, and its TCRdb copy is limited to in-frame clones, with some not included. V and J calls and clone size are given by that table; D and trimming were obtained from the DNA. Of roughly 34,000 clones detected, around 88% appear once; the ten largest clones hold 4.5% to 5%. Germline V lookup: CDR1 MNHEY, CDR2 SVGAGI. V dropped 6 bases and J dropped 0 bases, with 11 bases sitting between them. This CDR3 has 15 residues.

This clonotype originated in a woman aged 70-85 years with active COVID-19. The specimen sequenced was peripheral blood. The chain combines TRBV6-5 with TRBJ1-4, with D unresolved. The CDR3 sequence is CASRPPGATNEKLFF. Written as DNA, the CDR3 is TGTGCCAGCAGGCCTCCCGGAGCAACTAATGAAAAACTGTTTTTT.